This entry lists 32 T cell receptor beta chains sequenced from one sample in a study of blood T cell repertoires in COVID-19. Here immunoSEQ multiplex PCR was the method, and the copy in TCRdb shows in-frame clones only, minus some. The sample yields about 73,000 clones, approximately 88% seen once. The sequenced material came from peripheral blood. These receptor sequences come from a man at least 80 years old with active or convalescent COVID-19.

This chain links TRBV5-1 with TRBJ2-1; 10 nucleotides line up with TRBD2. The junction had 9 bases not matched to a gene; V was cut back by 4 bases and J by 8 bases. The germline CDR1 and CDR2 sequences are SGHRS and YFSETQ. The CDR3 runs 15 residues. The CDR3 loop reads CASSPSTSGMDEQFF. Written as DNA, the CDR3 is TGCGCCAGCAGCCCCAGCACTAGCGGGATGGATGAGCAGTTCTTC. The whole variable domain, remainder taken from reference TRBV5-1 and TRBJ2-1, is KAGVTQTPRYLIKTRGQQVTLSCSPISGHRSVSWYQQTPGQGLQFLFEYFSETQRNKGNFPGRFSGRQFSNSRSEMNVSTLELGDSALYLCASSPSTSGMDEQFFGPGTRLTVL.

The chain carries TRBV21-1 and TRBJ2-7; the D call TRBD1 from the table was never checked on the DNA. TRBV21-1 is classified as a pseudogene. This CDR3 contains 16 residues. The CDR3 protein is CASTYSGDRVSYEQYF. The CDR3 DNA is TGTGCCAGCACCTATTCCGGGGACAGGGTCTCCTACGAGCAGTACTTC.

The chain recombines TRBV6-1 with TRBJ2-7; 10 bases are shared with TRBD1. The CDR3 has 15 residues. Unmatched junction bases numbered 8, after V lost 6 bases and J lost 3 bases. Per germline, CDR1 MNHNS and CDR2 SASEGT. The CDR3 DNA sequence: TGTGCCAGCAGACGACCGGGACAGGGGATCTACGAGCAGTACTTC. Protein: CASRRPGQGIYEQYF.

The V and J genes are TRBV6-2 or TRBV6-3 and TRBJ1-1; 8 positions agree with TRBD1. Germline V gene data show CDR1 as MNHEY and CDR2 as SVGEGT. The length of the CDR3 is 12 residues. V was clipped by 5 bases and J by 10 bases; unmatched bases: 6. CDR3 sequence reads: CASSDRGWRAFF. The DNA for the CDR3 is TGTGCCAGCAGTGACAGGGGATGGCGAGCTTTCTTT.

This clone was counted only a few times. J is TRBJ2-1 and V is TRBV3-1 (or the pseudogene TRBV3-2); possibly TRBD2 for D (6 bases). Trimming left V 2 bases short and J 1 base short, with 6 bases between. The germline V gene encodes CDR1 LGHDT and CDR2 YNNKEL (reference sequence). This CDR3 has 14 residues. The CDR3: CASSQRGSYNEQFF. The DNA of the CDR3 is TGTGCCAGCAGCCAACGGGGGTCCTACAATGAGCAGTTCTTC.

The CDR3 DNA follows: TGTGCCAGCAGTCTCCGCCTCGGGACAGGTACCTACGAGCAGTACTTC. Amino acids: CASSLRLGTGTYEQYF. The rearrangement uses TRBV27 and TRBJ2-7; 8 nucleotides line up with TRBD1. Germline loops: CDR1 MNHEY, CDR2 SMNVEV (reference sequence). Germline trimming cut 5 bases from V and 2 bases from J; bases unmatched to any gene: 11. The CDR3 has 16 amino acids.

This sequence joins TRBV5-6 and TRBJ2-3, with 7 bases aligning to TRBD2. This CDR3 contains 15 residues. The germline CDR1 and CDR2 sequences are SGHDT and YYEEEE. The J segment lost 2 bases and the V segment lost 0 bases, leaving 3 bases of the junction unmatched. CDR3 DNA sequence: TGTGCCAGCAGCTTGGAACTAGCGCACACAGATACGCAGTATTTT. Its protein is CASSLELAHTDTQYF.

The rearrangement uses TRBV29-1 and TRBJ1-1, with a possible D match to TRBD1 (5 bases). This CDR3 is built from 14 residues. Germline CDR1 is SQVTM and CDR2 is ANQGSEA. The ends were cut back, 1 base at V and 1 base at J, with 10 bases in the middle. The DNA for the CDR3 is TGCAGCGTTGAAGTCCAACAGGCGAACACTGAAGCTTTCTTT. It translates to CSVEVQQANTEAFF. Supplemented by reference TRBV29-1 and TRBJ1-1, the full variable domain reads SAVISQKPSRDICQRGTSLTIQCQVDSQVTMMFWYRQQPGQSLTLIATANQGSEATYESGFVIDKFPISRPNLTFSTLTVSNMSPEDSSIYLCSVEVQQANTEAFFGQGTRLTVV.

The chain joins TRBV12-3 or TRBV12-4 to TRBJ1-2; weak D call: TRBD1 (6 bases). The V gene lost 2 bases and the J gene lost 6 bases, with 10 bases spanning the gap. This CDR3 is built from 13 residues. CDR3 amino acids: CASSLTGYDGYTF. Here the CDR3 DNA reads TGTGCCAGCAGTTTAACAGGGTACGATGGCTACACCTTC.

The chain uses TRBV18 and TRBJ1-4, with D perhaps matching TRBD1 (6 bases). The germline V gene has CDR1 KGHSH and CDR2 LQKENI. The CDR3 loop spans 13 amino acids. The V end lost 8 bases, the J end lost 1 base, and 8 bases lay between the germline ends. The CDR3 sequence: CASTRGTNEKLFF. The CDR3 nucleotides are TGTGCCAGCACCAGGGGAACTAATGAAAAACTGTTTTTT.

The gene calls are TRBV7-2 and TRBJ2-4; D possibly corresponds to TRBD2 (5 bases). CDR3 length: 13 amino acids. Trimming pared 1 base from V and 9 bases from J, leaving 10 bases between. Germline V gene sequence: CDR1 SGHTA, CDR2 FQGNSA. CDR3 loop: CASSLEAGPIQYF. CDR3 DNA: TGTGCCAGCAGCTTAGAGGCGGGTCCCATTCAGTACTTC.

V and J are TRBV18 and TRBJ1-1; D remains ambiguous. V was cut by 0 bases and J by 2 bases, with 7 bases left in between. This CDR3 contains 14 residues. Germline V CDR1 and CDR2: KGHSH, LQKENI. The CDR3 nucleotides are TGTGCCAGCTCACCACCTTCAGTCAACACTGAAGCTTTCTTT. Its translation: CASSPPSVNTEAFF.

The chain recombines TRBV5-4 with TRBJ2-7; possible D gene TRBD2, 7 bases. This CDR3 contains 15 residues. Germline CDR1 is SGHNT and CDR2 is YYREEE (reference sequence). The V and J ends lost 0 bases and 2 bases respectively, with 12 bases between them. CDR3 residues: CASSLGGGVAYEQYF. CDR3 DNA: TGTGCCAGCAGCTTGGGAGGGGGGGTTGCCTACGAGCAGTACTTC. The full variable domain, rest sourced from reference TRBV5-4 and TRBJ2-7, is ETGVTQSPTHLIKTRGQQVTLRCSSQSGHNTVSWYQQALGQGPQFIFQYYREEENGRGNFPPRFSGLQFPNYSSELNVNALELDDSALYLCASSLGGGVAYEQYFGPGTRLTVT.

This chain connects TRBV27 to TRBJ2-2; 12 nucleotides match TRBD2. Germline V gene sequence: CDR1 MNHEY, CDR2 SMNVEV (reference sequence). The CDR3 is 15 residues long. The V and J ends lost 6 bases and 4 bases, in that order; junction bases with no gene match: 3. The DNA for the CDR3 is TGTGCCAGCAGGCGACTAGCGGGAGTCACCGGGGAGCTGTTTTTT. Amino acids: CASRRLAGVTGELFF.

This chain joins TRBV5-4 and TRBJ1-2, with D perhaps TRBD1 (6 bases). The germline V gene encodes CDR1 SGHNT and CDR2 YYREEE (reference sequence). The V and J ends lost 2 bases and 2 bases respectively, with 10 bases between them. This CDR3 contains 14 residues. The CDR3 DNA sequence: TGTGCCAGCAGCTTCAGGGGCGTAAACTATGGCTACACCTTC. Translating it yields CASSFRGVNYGYTF.

This rearrangement joins TRBV15 to TRBJ2-1; D perhaps matches TRBD2 (6 bases). This CDR3 is built from 17 residues. Germline-derived CDR1 and CDR2 are LNHNV and YYDKDF (reference sequence). Trimming took 2 bases from V and 0 from J, leaving 14 bases between them. The CDR3 DNA reads TGTGCCACCAGCAGACCTCTAGCGCCAAGCTCCTACAATGAGCAGTTCTTC. It specifies CATSRPLAPSSYNEQFF.

A few counts support this clone. The rearrangement uses TRBV2 and TRBJ1-3, with D possibly TRBD1 on 5 matching bases. Germline V gene data show CDR1 as SNHLY and CDR2 as FYNNEI. This CDR3 region has 15 residues. The V and J ends lost 3 bases and 0 bases respectively, with 9 bases between them. The chain's CDR3 is CASSDIRVSGNTIYF. CDR3 in DNA: TGTGCCAGCAGTGACATCAGGGTCTCTGGAAACACCATATATTTT.

V is TRBV10-2 and J is TRBJ2-7; 7 nucleotides match TRBD1. The V and J ends lost 6 bases and 4 bases, in that order; junction bases with no gene match: 9. CDR3 length: 14 amino acids. Germline V CDR1 and CDR2: WSHSY, SAAADI. The CDR3: CASRRQGTGYEQYF. Here the CDR3 DNA reads TGCGCCAGCAGAAGACAGGGTACGGGATACGAGCAGTACTTC.

In its sample, this clone was seen a few times. This chain connects TRBV5-1 to TRBJ1-1; D may be TRBD1 (5 bases). The length of the CDR3 is 15 residues. V was cut by 4 bases and J by 4 bases, with 17 bases left in between. In germline, CDR1 is SGHRS, CDR2 YFSETQ. CDR3 coding DNA: TGCGCCAGCAGCCCGGGGGACTCCGCGGGCACTGAAGCTTTCTTT. The encoded protein is CASSPGDSAGTEAFF.

The J gene is TRBJ2-7, the V gene TRBV5-1, with 9 nucleotides matching TRBD1. CDR1 is SGHRS, CDR2 YFSETQ, per germline. V shed 0 bases and J 9 bases; nucleotides not matched to a gene: 7. CDR3 length: 14 residues. The CDR3 DNA sequence: TGCGCCAGCAGCTTGGTGGGGACAGGGCCCGGGCAGTACTTC. Translating gives CASSLVGTGPGQYF.

The rearrangement links TRBV19 to TRBJ2-2; 8 nucleotides match TRBD1. V lost 7 bases and J lost 11; bases outside the gene matches: 30. CDR1 LNHDA and CDR2 SQIVND come from the germline V gene (reference sequence). This CDR3 comprises 20 residues. The DNA of the CDR3 is TGTGCCAGTACCTCCCAGGGCAGGGGGCGCCCCGATACCCTAGGATTTGAGCTGTTTTTT. The encoded protein is CASTSQGRGRPDTLGFELFF.

This chain connects TRBV5-5 to TRBJ2-7; the D gene is possibly TRBD1 (5 bases). The CDR3 loop spans 15 amino acids. V gave up 0 bases and J gave up 5 bases, with 15 bases separating them. In germline, CDR1 is SGHKS, CDR2 YYEKEE (reference sequence). The CDR3 region is CASSLGVWQGDEQYF. CDR3 in DNA: TGTGCCAGCAGCTTGGGTGTGTGGCAGGGCGACGAGCAGTACTTC.

The chain joins TRBV5-1 to TRBJ2-5; 10 nucleotides align to TRBD1. Germline V lookup: CDR1 SGHRS, CDR2 YFSETQ. This CDR3 contains 14 residues. V was pared by 6 bases and J by 5 bases, with 7 bases of the junction left unmatched. CDR3 DNA: TGCGCCAGCACCCGAGACAGGGGGCTTGAGACCCAGTACTTC. It encodes CASTRDRGLETQYF.

The genes are TRBV9 and TRBJ2-1; D is perhaps TRBD2 (6 bases). This CDR3 has 15 residues. Between the trimmed V and J ends, which lost 0 bases and 7 bases, there was a span of 14 bases. CDR1 is SGDLS, CDR2 YYNGEE, per germline. CDR3 sequence: CASSVGARTTNEQFF. Written as DNA, the CDR3 is TGTGCCAGCAGCGTAGGCGCCCGGACTACGAATGAGCAGTTCTTC.

This clone was counted a single time. The chain combines TRBV15 with TRBJ1-1; unclear D gene. The CDR3 is 15 amino acids. V was pared by 3 bases and J by 1 base, with 12 bases between. The germline gives CDR1 LNHNV, CDR2 YYDKDF (reference sequence). In DNA form, the CDR3 reads TGTGCCACCAGCAGGGTTGCGGGGAGGAACACTGAAGCTTTCTTT. It codes for CATSRVAGRNTEAFF.

The chain has TRBV6-6 and TRBJ1-1; 7 bases align to TRBD1. The CDR3 is 13 amino acids. Germline V gene sequence: CDR1 MNHNY, CDR2 SVGAGI (reference sequence). V trimming: 5 bases; J trimming: 5 bases; junction bases outside the gene matches: 5. DNA of the CDR3: TGTGCCAGCAGTCCACCAGGGGGAACTGAAGCTTTCTTT. Translating gives CASSPPGGTEAFF.

The rearrangement uses TRBV5-1 and TRBJ2-5; 11 nucleotides line up with TRBD1. The V gene's germline CDR1 is SGHRS and CDR2 YFSETQ. The CDR3 spans 16 residues. J lost 3 bases, V lost 4 bases, and 8 bases had no gene match. CDR3 DNA sequence: TGCGCCAGCAGCCTCGGTGGGACAGGGGGAAAAGAGACCCAGTACTTC. Encoded protein: CASSLGGTGGKETQYF.

The rearrangement uses TRBV28 and TRBJ2-7, with 7 bases identical to TRBD1. Germline V CDR1 and CDR2: MDHEN, SYDVKM. V lost 6 bases and J lost 5; bases outside the gene matches: 10. There are 14 residues in the CDR3. This chain's CDR3 is CASSRERGLNEQYF. The CDR3 DNA sequence: TGTGCCAGCAGCAGGGAAAGGGGGCTGAACGAGCAGTACTTC.

The chain combines TRBV6-5 with TRBJ1-5; D uncertain. CDR3 length: 14 amino acids. CDR1 and CDR2 from the germline V gene are MNHEY and SVGAGI. V shed 8 bases and J shed 1 base, with 12 bases lying between them. The CDR3 protein is CASGLTRSNQPQHF. The DNA of the CDR3 is TGTGCCAGCGGCCTCACCCGCAGCAATCAGCCCCAGCATTTT.

The chain recombines TRBV5-4 with TRBJ2-1; TRBD2 aligns across 7 bases. V lost 3 bases to trimming and J lost 4 bases; unmatched junction nucleotides: 10. Germline V CDR1 and CDR2: SGHNT, YYREEE (reference sequence). The CDR3 extends over 16 amino acids. The CDR3: CASSWRPGLQYNEQFF. The CDR3 DNA reads as TGTGCCAGCAGCTGGAGACCGGGACTACAGTACAATGAGCAGTTCTTC.

The chain joins TRBV5-1 to TRBJ2-5; 10 bases match TRBD1. The ends lost 4 bases at V and 5 bases at J; junction bases unmatched: 8. This CDR3 region has 15 residues. The germline CDR1 and CDR2 sequences are SGHRS and YFSETQ. The CDR3 DNA follows: TGCGCCAGCAGCCTGGGGACAGGGGAGAGGGAGACCCAGTACTTC. Its translation: CASSLGTGERETQYF.

CDR3 protein: CASRDDRHSYEQYF. Written as DNA, the CDR3 is TGTGCCAGCAGAGATGACAGGCACTCCTACGAGCAGTACTTC. The rearrangement links TRBV25-1 to TRBJ2-7; D may be TRBD1 (6 bases). This CDR3 region has 14 residues. Germline CDR1 reads MGHDK; CDR2 reads SYGVNS. The V and J ends lost 6 bases and 0 bases respectively, with 12 bases between them.